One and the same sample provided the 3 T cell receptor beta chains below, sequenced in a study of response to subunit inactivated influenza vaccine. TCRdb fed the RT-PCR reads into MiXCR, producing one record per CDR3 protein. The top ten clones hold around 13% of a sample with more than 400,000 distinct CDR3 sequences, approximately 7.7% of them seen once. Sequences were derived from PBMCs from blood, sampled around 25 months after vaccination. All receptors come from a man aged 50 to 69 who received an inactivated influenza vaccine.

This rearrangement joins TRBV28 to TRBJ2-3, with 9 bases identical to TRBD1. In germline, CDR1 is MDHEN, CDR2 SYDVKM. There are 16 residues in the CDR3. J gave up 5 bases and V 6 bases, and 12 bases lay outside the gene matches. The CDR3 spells CASSTNTGGAVDTQYF. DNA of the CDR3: TGTGCCAGCAGCACCAACACAGGGGGCGCGGTAGATACGCAGTATTTT.

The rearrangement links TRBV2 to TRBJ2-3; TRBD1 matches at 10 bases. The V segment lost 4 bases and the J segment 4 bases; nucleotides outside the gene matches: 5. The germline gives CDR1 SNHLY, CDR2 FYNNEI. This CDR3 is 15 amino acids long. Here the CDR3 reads CASSAGTGVADTQYF. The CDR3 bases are TGTGCCAGCAGTGCCGGGACAGGGGTAGCAGATACGCAGTATTTT.

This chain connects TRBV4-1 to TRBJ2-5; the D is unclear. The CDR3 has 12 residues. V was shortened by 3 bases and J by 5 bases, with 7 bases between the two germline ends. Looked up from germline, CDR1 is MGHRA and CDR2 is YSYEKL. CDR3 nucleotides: TGCGCCAGCAGCCACCCCTTGGAGACCCAGTACTTC. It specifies CASSHPLETQYF.